Detailed here is one T cell receptor beta chain. Its antigen is still unknown. The data belong to a study of vaccination and CD4 T cells after COVID-19. For the study at large: At a median around 100 days (range 35 to 161) after diagnosis, post-COVID samples were drawn. Study-level points and caveats: When vaccine-specific clones from convalescent patients were examined, 304 of 307 were spike mono-reactive. The study examined relatively few convalescent patients and included no early post-infection timepoints.

The sample's treatment: approximately 11-day PBMC culture with coronavirus spike peptide pools or control peptides (ViraFEST assay). Sequence data for DNA of cultured CD4+ T cells were generated by the Oncomine TCR Beta short-read assay. Each CDR3 protein gets one entry after TCRdb re-called the PCR reads with MiXCR. Here the sample spans some 10,000 distinct CDR3 sequences, 35% to 50% being singletons. Unmatched junction bases numbered 9, after V lost 5 bases and J lost 6 bases. The CDR3 length is 13 residues. Germline assignment: CDR1 GTSNPN and CDR2 SVGIG (reference sequence). The rearrangement joins TRBV30 to TRBJ2-5, with TRBD1 identical over 7 bases. This specimen was cultured CD4+ T cells from blood, taken after SARS-CoV-2 vaccination. The receptor was derived from a human donor with COVID-19. The CDR3 bases are TGTGCCTGGGATCCCGGGACAGATAAGACCCAGTACTTC. Protein: CAWDPGTDKTQYF.